These T cell receptor beta chains were read from a single sample in a study of immune characterization of retroperitoneal liposarcoma. TCRdb called the PCR reads again in MiXCR, with one record for every CDR3 protein. The repertoire holds 2,000 to 3,000 distinct CDR3 sequences, with around 50% as singletons. Specimen: tumor tissue. Receptors were obtained from a female donor with retroperitoneal liposarcoma. The CDR3 runs from the conserved cysteine through the conserved F or W. Only some rows state a clone size, as once, few, many or a class for expanded clones.

CDR3 protein: CASKDGGRGEQYF
CDR3 length: 13
V gene: TRBV6-1
J gene: TRBJ2-5
clone size: medium-sized

CDR3 protein: CASSLARGSGADTQYF
CDR3 length: 16
V gene: TRBV7-2
J gene: TRBJ2-3
clone size: NA

CDR3 protein: CASSEAGQYTEAFF
CDR3 length: 14
V gene: TRBV6-1
J gene: TRBJ1-1
clone size: few

CDR3 protein: CASSSLDGQGWKTDTQYF
CDR3 length: 18
V gene: TRBV7-4
J gene: TRBJ2-3
clone size: NA

CDR3 protein: CASKGTRAEQPQHF
CDR3 length: 14
V gene: TRBV6-1
J gene: TRBJ1-5
clone size: few

CDR3 protein: CASSLGGGRNTEAFF
CDR3 length: 15
V gene: TRBV12-3/TRBV12-4
J gene: TRBJ1-1
clone size: NA

CDR3 protein: CASSRRTSETVPYNEQYF
CDR3 length: 18
V gene: TRBV6-1
J gene: NA
clone size: NA

CDR3 protein: CASSYIYSNLTDTQYF
CDR3 length: 16
V gene: TRBV27
J gene: TRBJ2-3
clone size: once

CDR3 protein: CASSLDTGEGTEAFF
CDR3 length: 15
V gene: TRBV7-2
J gene: TRBJ1-1
clone size: NA

CDR3 protein: CASKSVVNTEAFF
CDR3 length: 13
V gene: TRBV6-1
J gene: TRBJ1-1
clone size: NA

CDR3 protein: CASRLTGEGEQFF
CDR3 length: 13
V gene: TRBV10-2
J gene: TRBJ2-1
clone size: NA

CDR3 protein: CASSYERGGFYNEQFF
CDR3 length: 16
V gene: TRBV6-5
J gene: TRBJ2-1
clone size: few

CDR3 protein: CATGQGAYNEQFF
CDR3 length: 13
V gene: TRBV27
J gene: TRBJ2-1
clone size: NA

CDR3 protein: CASSLEQGAGYNEQFF
CDR3 length: 16
V gene: TRBV12-3/TRBV12-4
J gene: TRBJ2-1
clone size: NA

CDR3 protein: CAIRGTDYEQYF
CDR3 length: 12
V gene: TRBV10-3
J gene: NA
clone size: NA

CDR3 protein: CASSGPGLEWGLPYNEQFF
CDR3 length: 19
V gene: TRBV6-1
J gene: TRBJ2-1
clone size: medium-sized

CDR3 protein: CASTPGLTSGAGSYNEQYF
CDR3 length: 19
V gene: TRBV5-1
J gene: NA
clone size: NA

CDR3 protein: CASSLTGFYNEQFF
CDR3 length: 14
V gene: TRBV11-2
J gene: TRBJ2-1
clone size: few

CDR3 protein: CASSHLIGGYTF
CDR3 length: 12
V gene: TRBV6-1
J gene: TRBJ1-2
clone size: NA

CDR3 protein: CASSRRAGGQETQYF
CDR3 length: 15
V gene: TRBV6-1
J gene: TRBJ2-5
clone size: NA

CDR3 protein: CASSVNTLSTDTQYF
CDR3 length: 15
V gene: TRBV6-6
J gene: TRBJ2-3
clone size: NA